A selection of T cell receptor beta chains follows, all from one sample in a study of CD8+ T cells in alopecia areata. The method was immunoSEQ multiplex PCR; TCRdb's version includes in-frame clones alone and lacks a portion of them. In the table there are 140,000 to 150,000 clones, roughly 50% of which are singletons. Material: CD8+ T cells sorted from blood, obtained at week 4, from a patient treated with tofacitinib. All receptors come from a human donor with alopecia areata. Each CDR3 is given with its conserved first and last residue. A D gene is named only where the DNA matches it firmly. Some rows mark clone size as missing; the rest say once, few, many or name a class of expanded clone.

J gene: TRBJ2-2; D gene: NA; clone size: few; CDR3 length: 15; V gene: TRBV7-9; CDR3 protein: CASSPDQGNTGELFF; CDR3 DNA: TGTGCCAGCAGCCCAGACCAAGGCAACACCGGGGAGCTGTTTTTT
J gene: TRBJ2-7; D gene: TRBD1; clone size: once; CDR3 length: 13; V gene: TRBV11-2; CDR3 protein: CASRGQGGYEQYF; CDR3 DNA: TGTGCCAGCAGGGGACAGGGAGGTTACGAGCAGTACTTC
J gene: TRBJ2-7; D gene: NA; clone size: NA; CDR3 length: 13; V gene: TRBV30; CDR3 protein: CAWSEDYSYEQYF; CDR3 DNA: TGTGCCTGGAGTGAGGACTACTCCTACGAGCAGTACTTC
J gene: TRBJ2-3; D gene: NA; clone size: NA; CDR3 length: 13; V gene: TRBV7-2; CDR3 protein: CASSLAGSDTQYF; CDR3 DNA: TGTGCCAGCAGCTTAGCGGGATCAGATACGCAGTATTTT
J gene: TRBJ1-2; D gene: NA; clone size: NA; CDR3 length: 13; V gene: TRBV6-4; CDR3 protein: CASSETGFYGYTF; CDR3 DNA: TGTGCCAGCAGTGAAACAGGGTTCTATGGCTACACCTTC
J gene: TRBJ2-7; D gene: TRBD1; clone size: NA; CDR3 length: 14; V gene: TRBV11-2; CDR3 protein: CASSPGTGFYEQYF; CDR3 DNA: TGTGCCAGCAGCCCCGGGACAGGGTTCTACGAGCAGTACTTC
J gene: TRBJ2-7; D gene: NA; clone size: once; CDR3 length: 14; V gene: TRBV28; CDR3 protein: CASSPVGGSHEQYF; CDR3 DNA: TGTGCCAGCAGTCCAGTGGGGGGTAGCCACGAGCAGTACTTC
J gene: TRBJ2-4; D gene: NA; clone size: NA; CDR3 length: 14; V gene: TRBV27; CDR3 protein: CASSFNQGGDIQYF; CDR3 DNA: TGTGCCAGCAGTTTCAACCAGGGCGGGGACATTCAGTACTTC
J gene: TRBJ2-3; D gene: TRBD2; clone size: NA; CDR3 length: 16; V gene: TRBV11-2; CDR3 protein: CASSTASGGSTDTQYF; CDR3 DNA: TGTGCCAGCAGCACTGCTAGCGGGGGGAGCACAGATACGCAGTATTTT
J gene: TRBJ1-4; D gene: NA; clone size: NA; CDR3 length: 16; V gene: TRBV27; CDR3 protein: CASSPHTPGGGEKLFF; CDR3 DNA: TGTGCCAGCAGTCCTCATACCCCGGGTGGTGGTGAAAAACTGTTTTTT
J gene: TRBJ2-7; D gene: TRBD2; clone size: few; CDR3 length: 13; V gene: TRBV27; CDR3 protein: CASRGGDRYEQYF; CDR3 DNA: TGTGCCAGCAGGGGAGGGGATCGCTACGAGCAGTACTTC
J gene: TRBJ2-7; D gene: TRBD1; clone size: NA; CDR3 length: 15; V gene: TRBV7-9; CDR3 protein: CASSGWGTGTYEQYF; CDR3 DNA: TGTGCCAGCAGCGGGTGGGGGACAGGTACCTACGAGCAGTACTTC
J gene: TRBJ2-6; D gene: TRBD1; clone size: NA; CDR3 length: 17; V gene: TRBV5-6; CDR3 protein: CASSLMGQGSGANVLTF; CDR3 DNA: TGTGCCAGCAGCTTGATGGGACAGGGAAGTGGGGCCAACGTCCTGACTTTC
J gene: TRBJ1-2; D gene: NA; clone size: NA; CDR3 length: 13; V gene: TRBV30; CDR3 protein: CAWSVQINYGYTF; CDR3 DNA: TGTGCCTGGAGTGTACAGATTAACTATGGCTACACCTTC
J gene: TRBJ2-1; D gene: NA; clone size: NA; CDR3 length: 13; V gene: TRBV2; CDR3 protein: CASPSGQYNEQFF; CDR3 DNA: TGTGCCAGTCCCTCCGGACAATACAATGAGCAGTTCTTC
J gene: TRBJ2-1; D gene: TRBD1; clone size: NA; CDR3 length: 15; V gene: TRBV4-3; CDR3 protein: CASSRRQGAWNEQFF; CDR3 DNA: TGCGCCAGCAGCCGGCGGCAGGGGGCTTGGAATGAGCAGTTCTTC
J gene: TRBJ2-7; D gene: TRBD2; clone size: NA; CDR3 length: 15; V gene: TRBV7-2; CDR3 protein: CASSLGAGVNYEQYF; CDR3 DNA: TGTGCCAGCAGCTTAGGGGCGGGGGTAAACTACGAGCAGTACTTC
J gene: TRBJ1-6; D gene: TRBD1; clone size: few; CDR3 length: 14; V gene: TRBV27; CDR3 protein: CASSWTGVRSPLHF; CDR3 DNA: TGTGCCAGCAGTTGGACAGGAGTCCGGTCACCCCTCCACTTT
J gene: TRBJ2-3; D gene: NA; clone size: NA; CDR3 length: 14; V gene: TRBV7-9; CDR3 protein: CASSFEVRGYTQYF; CDR3 DNA: TGTGCCAGCAGCTTCGAGGTTCGGGGGTATACGCAGTATTTT
J gene: TRBJ2-7; D gene: NA; clone size: NA; CDR3 length: 15; V gene: TRBV9; CDR3 protein: CASSVAVGFSYEQYF; CDR3 DNA: TGTGCCAGCAGCGTAGCGGTGGGATTCTCCTACGAGCAGTACTTC
J gene: TRBJ1-5; D gene: TRBD1; clone size: NA; CDR3 length: 18; V gene: TRBV7-9; CDR3 protein: CASSSGTGATPSGQPQHF; CDR3 DNA: TGTGCCAGCAGCTCTGGGACAGGGGCGACTCCCTCCGGTCAGCCCCAGCATTTT
J gene: TRBJ1-1; D gene: NA; clone size: NA; CDR3 length: 14; V gene: TRBV6-5; CDR3 protein: CASSYYRVATEAFF; CDR3 DNA: TGTGCCAGCAGTTATTACAGGGTGGCAACTGAAGCTTTCTTT
J gene: TRBJ1-1; D gene: NA; clone size: NA; CDR3 length: 14; V gene: TRBV18; CDR3 protein: CASSPSLAPTEAFF; CDR3 DNA: TGTGCCAGCTCGCCTAGTCTAGCCCCCACTGAAGCTTTCTTT
J gene: TRBJ2-1; D gene: NA; clone size: NA; CDR3 length: 13; V gene: TRBV10-2; CDR3 protein: CASGNQRLDEQFF; CDR3 DNA: TGCGCCAGCGGGAATCAGCGGCTAGATGAGCAGTTCTTC
J gene: TRBJ2-3; D gene: TRBD1; clone size: NA; CDR3 length: 16; V gene: TRBV30; CDR3 protein: CAWSVWTGGSGDTQYF; CDR3 DNA: TGTGCCTGGAGTGTCTGGACAGGGGGTTCAGGGGATACGCAGTATTTT
J gene: TRBJ1-1; D gene: NA; clone size: once; CDR3 length: 13; V gene: TRBV5-1; CDR3 protein: CASSLSANTEAFF; CDR3 DNA: TGCGCCAGCAGCTTGTCAGCGAACACTGAAGCTTTCTTT
J gene: TRBJ1-6; D gene: NA; clone size: few; CDR3 length: 16; V gene: TRBV2; CDR3 protein: CASSEFTSSYNSPLHF; CDR3 DNA: TGTGCCAGCAGTGAATTCACGAGCTCCTATAATTCACCCCTCCACTTT
J gene: TRBJ2-5; D gene: TRBD2; clone size: NA; CDR3 length: 16; V gene: TRBV18; CDR3 protein: CASSPLERGFQETQYF; CDR3 DNA: TGTGCCAGCTCACCATTGGAGCGGGGATTCCAAGAGACCCAGTACTTC
J gene: TRBJ2-6; D gene: NA; clone size: NA; CDR3 length: 16; V gene: TRBV9; CDR3 protein: CASSTWGSSGANVLTF; CDR3 DNA: TGTGCCAGCAGCACGTGGGGGAGCTCTGGGGCCAACGTCCTGACTTTC
J gene: TRBJ2-7; D gene: NA; clone size: few; CDR3 length: 12; V gene: TRBV6-5; CDR3 protein: CASSTGIHEQYF; CDR3 DNA: TGTGCCAGCAGTACAGGGATCCACGAGCAGTACTTC
J gene: TRBJ1-2; D gene: NA; clone size: NA; CDR3 length: 14; V gene: TRBV9; CDR3 protein: CASSALIANYGYTF; CDR3 DNA: TGTGCCAGCAGCGCCCTTATAGCTAACTATGGCTACACCTTC
J gene: TRBJ2-3; D gene: TRBD2; clone size: NA; CDR3 length: 17; V gene: TRBV4-2; CDR3 protein: CASSQDPAGGTTDTQYF; CDR3 DNA: TGTGCCAGCAGCCAAGATCCAGCGGGGGGGACCACAGATACGCAGTATTTT
J gene: TRBJ1-1; D gene: NA; clone size: NA; CDR3 length: 12; V gene: TRBV27; CDR3 protein: CASRTANTEAFF; CDR3 DNA: TGTGCCAGCAGGACAGCCAACACTGAAGCTTTCTTT
J gene: TRBJ2-7; D gene: NA; clone size: NA; CDR3 length: 15; V gene: TRBV9; CDR3 protein: CASSVAPAATYEQYF; CDR3 DNA: TGTGCCAGCAGCGTAGCTCCCGCCGCCACCTACGAGCAGTACTTC
J gene: TRBJ2-7; D gene: NA; clone size: NA; CDR3 length: 14; V gene: TRBV6-5; CDR3 protein: CASSYSTATYEQYF; CDR3 DNA: TGTGCCAGCAGTTATTCGACGGCCACCTACGAGCAGTACTTC
J gene: TRBJ2-2; D gene: NA; clone size: NA; CDR3 length: 15; V gene: TRBV5-1; CDR3 protein: CASSLVQGNTGELFF; CDR3 DNA: TGCGCCAGCAGCTTGGTACAGGGAAACACCGGGGAGCTGTTTTTT
J gene: TRBJ2-1; D gene: NA; clone size: once; CDR3 length: 15; V gene: TRBV7-9; CDR3 protein: CASLSTVGSYNEQFF; CDR3 DNA: TGTGCCAGCCTCAGCACAGTCGGATCCTACAATGAGCAGTTCTTC
J gene: TRBJ1-2; D gene: TRBD1; clone size: NA; CDR3 length: 14; V gene: TRBV27; CDR3 protein: CASSPQTGGNGYTF; CDR3 DNA: TGTGCCAGCAGTCCACAGACAGGGGGAAATGGCTACACCTTC
J gene: TRBJ1-2; D gene: NA; clone size: NA; CDR3 length: 15; V gene: TRBV4-2; CDR3 protein: CASSQAQEGVGGYTF; CDR3 DNA: TGTGCCAGCAGCCAAGCGCAGGAGGGGGTTGGTGGCTACACCTTC
J gene: TRBJ2-1; D gene: NA; clone size: NA; CDR3 length: 12; V gene: TRBV30; CDR3 protein: CAWSRGNGEQFF; CDR3 DNA: TGTGCCTGGAGTCGCGGGAATGGCGAGCAGTTCTTC
J gene: TRBJ2-7; D gene: NA; clone size: NA; CDR3 length: 16; V gene: TRBV6-6; CDR3 protein: CASSYPPPVHDYEQYF; CDR3 DNA: TGTGCCAGCAGTTACCCGCCACCGGTCCATGACTACGAGCAGTACTTC
J gene: TRBJ1-1; D gene: TRBD1; clone size: NA; CDR3 length: 15; V gene: TRBV29-1; CDR3 protein: CSAYKRQGINTEAFF; CDR3 DNA: TGCAGCGCCTATAAAAGACAGGGAATTAACACTGAAGCTTTCTTT
J gene: TRBJ1-1; D gene: TRBD1; clone size: few; CDR3 length: 14; V gene: TRBV13; CDR3 protein: CASSSQGGDAEAFF; CDR3 DNA: TGTGCCAGCAGCTCCCAGGGGGGTGACGCTGAAGCTTTCTTT
J gene: TRBJ1-5; D gene: NA; clone size: NA; CDR3 length: 17; V gene: TRBV6-1; CDR3 protein: CASSEALQGSINQPQHF; CDR3 DNA: TGTGCCAGCAGTGAAGCGCTTCAGGGCAGCATCAATCAGCCCCAGCATTTT
J gene: TRBJ2-7; D gene: NA; clone size: NA; CDR3 length: 15; V gene: TRBV27; CDR3 protein: CASSWGPGVTYEQYF; CDR3 DNA: TGTGCCAGCAGTTGGGGACCGGGAGTCACCTACGAGCAGTACTTC
J gene: TRBJ1-2; D gene: TRBD1; clone size: NA; CDR3 length: 13; V gene: TRBV2; CDR3 protein: CASRGQGSSGYTF; CDR3 DNA: TGTGCCAGCAGAGGACAGGGTTCAAGTGGCTACACCTTC
J gene: TRBJ2-1; D gene: NA; clone size: NA; CDR3 length: 16; V gene: TRBV5-6; CDR3 protein: CASSFEDITSYNEQFF; CDR3 DNA: TGTGCCAGCAGCTTCGAGGACATCACCTCCTACAATGAGCAGTTCTTC
J gene: TRBJ2-5; D gene: NA; clone size: NA; CDR3 length: 15; V gene: TRBV30; CDR3 protein: CAWRMGVSKQETQYF; CDR3 DNA: TGTGCCTGGAGGATGGGGGTCAGCAAACAAGAGACCCAGTACTTC
J gene: TRBJ2-4; D gene: NA; clone size: NA; CDR3 length: 14; V gene: TRBV29-1; CDR3 protein: CSVEDLLKRNIQYF; CDR3 DNA: TGCAGCGTTGAAGATCTCCTGAAGAGGAACATTCAGTACTTC
J gene: TRBJ1-1; D gene: NA; clone size: few; CDR3 length: 12; V gene: TRBV19; CDR3 protein: CASSLGNTEAFF; CDR3 DNA: TGTGCCAGTAGTTTGGGGAACACTGAAGCTTTCTTT
J gene: TRBJ1-6; D gene: NA; clone size: NA; CDR3 length: 12; V gene: TRBV27; CDR3 protein: CAVGPYNSPLHF; CDR3 DNA: TGTGCCGTGGGGCCCTATAATTCACCCCTCCACTTT
J gene: TRBJ2-2; D gene: NA; clone size: NA; CDR3 length: 17; V gene: TRBV7-6; CDR3 protein: CASSLSGGNGDTGELFF; CDR3 DNA: TGTGCCAGCAGCTTGTCGGGGGGCAACGGCGACACCGGGGAGCTGTTTTTT